Following are 15 T cell receptor beta chains from one sample sequenced in a study of cytomegalovirus exposure and HLA in healthy donors. PCR involved 60 Vbeta and 13 Jbeta primers. Generated by immunoSEQ multiplex PCR, the TCRdb table keeps only in-frame clones and is missing some. Here the sample spans some 200,000 clones, about 80% being singletons. Specimen: PBMCs. The receptor set was obtained from a woman aged 55-69 years in good health and CMV-seropositive.

This clone has just one count. The chain is built from TRBV5-4 and TRBJ2-2, with D perhaps matching TRBD2 (6 bases). V was trimmed by 0 bases and J by 5 bases, leaving 14 bases between them. The CDR3 has 16 amino acids. Germline assignment: CDR1 SGHNT and CDR2 YYREEE (reference sequence). The DNA of the CDR3 is TGTGCCAGCAGCTTGGGCGGGACCACTCCAACCGGGGAGCTGTTTTTT. This encodes CASSLGGTTPTGELFF.

The chain is built from TRBV7-3 and TRBJ2-3, with 9 bases that match TRBD2. The CDR3 totals 14 residues. Germline CDR1 and CDR2: SGHTA and FQGTGA. The junction had 5 bases not matched to a gene; V was cut back by 2 bases and J by 8 bases. The CDR3 bases are TGTGCCAGCAGCTTATCTAGCGGGGAAGGTACGCAGTATTTT. This gives the protein CASSLSSGEGTQYF.

A note on this clone: Distinct nucleotide sequences in the sample also encode this CDR3. The CDR3 is CASSKTGMNTEAFF. In nucleotides, the CDR3 is TGTGCCAGCTCGAAGACAGGGATGAACACTGAAGCTTTCTTT. The rearrangement uses TRBV2 and TRBJ1-1, with 7 positions matching TRBD1. This CDR3 has 14 amino acids. The germline V gene has CDR1 SNHLY and CDR2 FYNNEI. Germline trimming cut 8 bases from V and 0 bases from J; bases unmatched to any gene: 6.

This clone was seen just once. V gene TRBV6-1 combines with J gene TRBJ2-2; a weak D match, TRBD1 (8 bases). The V end was cut by 7 bases, the J end by 7 bases, with 16 bases between. CDR3 length: 14 amino acids. CDR1 MNHNS and CDR2 SASEGT come from the germline V gene. The CDR3 coding sequence is TGTGCCAGCAATATATACAGGGGGGGCGGGGAGCTGTTTTTT. It specifies CASNIYRGGGELFF.

The chain has TRBV18 and TRBJ2-1; D remains unclear. V was pared by 0 bases and J by 1 base, with 7 bases between. The length of the CDR3 is 15 residues. Germline V gene sequence: CDR1 KGHSH, CDR2 LQKENI. CDR3 coding DNA: TGTGCCAGCTCACCACCGGGCCCTTCCTACAATGAGCAGTTCTTC. It is translated as CASSPPGPSYNEQFF.

The sample holds a few counts of this clone. This sequence joins TRBV30 and TRBJ2-7; D is unresolved. The germline CDR1 and CDR2 sequences are GTSNPN and SVGIG (reference sequence). This CDR3 contains 14 residues. The V gene lost 3 bases and the J gene lost 4 bases, with 16 bases spanning the gap. DNA for the CDR3: TGTGCCTGGAGCGATATAACATGGTCTTACGAGCAGTACTTC. This sequence encodes CAWSDITWSYEQYF.

The chain is built from TRBV5-1 and TRBJ2-3; 8 nucleotides line up with TRBD1. Germline CDR1 is SGHRS and CDR2 is YFSETQ. This CDR3 is built from 15 residues. Trimming took 0 bases from V and 9 from J; bases not matched to a gene: 9. The CDR3 sequence: CASSLEGQEIETQYF. As DNA, the CDR3 is TGCGCCAGCAGCTTGGAGGGACAGGAGATCGAGACGCAGTATTTT. Full variable domain (rest looked up from reference TRBV5-1 and TRBJ2-3): KAGVTQTPRYLIKTRGQQVTLSCSPISGHRSVSWYQQTPGQGLQFLFEYFSETQRNKGNFPGRFSGRQFSNSRSEMNVSTLELGDSALYLCASSLEGQEIETQYFGPGTRLTVL.

This chain joins TRBV5-1 and TRBJ2-5; 8 positions match TRBD2. Losses at the gene ends were 2 bases for V and 2 bases for J; bases not matched to a gene: 2. The CDR3 runs to 14 residues. CDR1 SGHRS and CDR2 YFSETQ come from the germline V gene. The CDR3: CASSFGGAQETQYF. CDR3 in DNA: TGCGCCAGCAGCTTCGGGGGGGCGCAAGAGACCCAGTACTTC. Variable domain in full (rest from reference TRBV5-1 and TRBJ2-5): KAGVTQTPRYLIKTRGQQVTLSCSPISGHRSVSWYQQTPGQGLQFLFEYFSETQRNKGNFPGRFSGRQFSNSRSEMNVSTLELGDSALYLCASSFGGAQETQYFGPGTRLLVL.

The rearrangement uses TRBV11-2 and TRBJ1-2; weak D call: TRBD1 (5 bases). The V and J ends lost 4 bases and 7 bases respectively, with 16 bases between them. The CDR3 has 14 amino acids. Germline-derived CDR1 and CDR2 are SGHAT and FQNNGV. CDR3 in DNA: TGTGCCAGCAGCTACACTCAGGGTTCTCCTGGCTACACCTTC. Protein product: CASSYTQGSPGYTF.

V and J are TRBV7-2 and TRBJ1-1; a weak D match, TRBD1 (6 bases). The germline V and J ends were trimmed by 5 bases and 3 bases, with 16 bases remaining between them. The CDR3 loop spans 15 amino acids. From germline, CDR1 is SGHTA and CDR2 FQGNSA. The CDR3: CASSPRGGGYTEAFF. DNA of the CDR3: TGTGCCAGCAGCCCTCGAGGGGGAGGGTACACTGAAGCTTTCTTT.

The chain uses TRBV4-3 and TRBJ1-1; a weak D match, TRBD1 (5 bases). This CDR3 comprises 16 residues. Germline CDR1 is LGHNA and CDR2 is YSLEER. V was clipped by 2 bases and J by 3 bases, with 16 bases between them. As DNA, the CDR3 is TGCGCCAGCAGCCAATCCTCAGGGTATAAGGACACTGAAGCTTTCTTT. Protein product: CASSQSSGYKDTEAFF.

This clone occurred a few times. The V gene is TRBV6-5, the J gene TRBJ1-5; 10 bases are a match to TRBD1. The V gene end was trimmed by 5 bases and the J gene end by 7 bases; junction bases not matched to a gene: 8. The CDR3 consists of 15 residues. From germline, CDR1 is MNHEY and CDR2 SVGAGI. The CDR3 here is CASSLTGTGEQPQHF. CDR3 sequence (DNA): TGTGCCAGCAGTCTCACCGGGACAGGGGAACAGCCCCAGCATTTT.

The chain couples TRBV7-9 to TRBJ2-7; 11 bases are a match to TRBD1. The CDR3 runs 15 residues. The germline gives CDR1 SEHNR, CDR2 FQNEAQ (reference sequence). The V and J ends lost 4 bases and 6 bases, in that order; junction bases with no gene match: 8. The DNA for the CDR3 is TGTGCCAGCAGCTCTAGGGGACAGGGGGAGACCGAGCAGTACTTC. Translation: CASSSRGQGETEQYF. Together with reference TRBV7-9 and TRBJ2-7, the CDR3 gives the full variable domain: DTGVSQNPRHKITKRGQNVTFRCDPISEHNRLYWYRQTLGQGPEFLTYFQNEAQLEKSRLLSDRFSAERPKGSFSTLEIQRTEQGDSAMYLCASSSRGQGETEQYFGPGTRLTVT.

The rearrangement links TRBV2 to TRBJ1-6, with TRBD1 as a possible D gene (5 bases). This CDR3 spans 15 amino acids. Deletions cut 8 bases from V and 7 bases from J, with 18 bases between. CDR1 is SNHLY and CDR2 is FYNNEI in the germline V gene. CDR3 nucleotides: TGTGCCAGCCTCCCTGGGACCGGGGGGAATTCACCCCTCCACTTT. It is translated as CASLPGTGGNSPLHF.

V usage is TRBV7-9 and J usage is TRBJ2-3; 11 nucleotides agree with TRBD2. This CDR3 has 13 residues. V shed 8 bases, J shed 6 bases, and the junction held 4 bases outside the gene matches. The germline CDR1 and CDR2 sequences are SEHNR and FQNEAQ (reference sequence). The CDR3 nucleotides read TGTGCCAGCCGGGTAGCGGGGGGGGATACGCAGTATTTT. It specifies CASRVAGGDTQYF.